This TCR beta chain was recorded in a study of response to subunit inactivated influenza vaccine. Study-level results: Each seasonal influenza vaccination, the authors suggested, recruits few new T cells.

MiXCR, applied by TCRdb to the RT-PCR reads, yields one record per CDR3 protein. Here the sample spans roughly 700,000 distinct CDR3 sequences, approximately 15% being singletons. The ends lost 4 bases at V and 0 bases at J; junction bases unmatched: 6. The CDR3 consists of 16 residues. CDR1 is SGHDN, CDR2 FVKESK, per germline. This clonotype was observed a few times. Its target is not known. The material was PBMCs from blood, obtained 14 days before vaccination. The gene calls are TRBV14 and TRBJ2-7; the match to TRBD2 covers 10 bases. The clonotype originates from a man aged 50 to 60 who received an inactivated influenza vaccine. The DNA of the CDR3 is TGTGCCAGCAGCCCTTTGACTAGCGGGTTCTCCTACGAGCAGTACTTC. It codes for CASSPLTSGFSYEQYF.